This T cell receptor (beta chain) was observed in a study of OX40 agonist ivuxolimab in advanced cancers. As regards this clone: Its antigen is not known.

Profiling relied on immunoSEQ multiplex PCR, and the TCRdb table lists in-frame clones only, not all of them. Found here are under 90,000 clones, roughly 83% of them singletons; the top ten hold 2.1%. Study results and limitations: Certain nonresponding patients likewise had low normalized T-cell clonal expansion.

The sample here was CD4+ or CD8+ T cells sorted from blood, taken in a trial of the OX40 agonist ivuxolimab. The receptor comes from an adult with an advanced solid tumor such as melanoma, head and neck, liver or kidney cancer.

The CDR3 DNA reads as TGTGCCAGCAGCTTGGCTGCGGGAGGGTACAATGAGCAGTTCTTC. Translated: CASSLAAGGYNEQFF. V usage is TRBV5-5 and J usage is TRBJ2-1; 9 bases line up with TRBD2. Looked up from germline, CDR1 is SGHKS and CDR2 is YYEKEE (reference sequence). Unmatched junction bases numbered 2, after V lost 0 bases and J lost 4 bases. The CDR3 is 15 amino acids.